These 7 T cell receptor beta chains were sequenced from one sample in a study of blood T cell repertoires in COVID-19. Clones were sequenced by immunoSEQ multiplex PCR, and TCRdb holds only the in-frame ones, with some missing. The sample lists fewer than 250,000 clones, approximately 80% occurring once. Sequenced: peripheral blood. The receptors stem from a woman in her sixties or seventies with active or convalescent COVID-19.

The rearrangement joins TRBV5-1 to TRBJ1-1; D is undetermined. Trimming removed 3 bases at V and 1 base at J, with 7 bases between. The germline V gene has CDR1 SGHRS and CDR2 YFSETQ. There are 13 residues in the CDR3. CDR3 in amino acids: CASSSSGNTEAFF. CDR3 DNA sequence: TGCGCCAGCAGCTCGAGTGGGAACACTGAAGCTTTCTTT.

The rearrangement links TRBV30 to TRBJ2-5, with 8 bases aligning to TRBD1. Germline CDR1 GTSNPN, CDR2 SVGIG (reference sequence). Trimming at V came to 5 bases and at J to 4 bases, leaving 6 bases not matched to a gene. The CDR3 contains 13 residues. The CDR3 DNA follows: TGTGCCTGGGCAGGGGGCGCGAGAGAGACCCAGTACTTC. Translating gives CAWAGGARETQYF.

The chain employs TRBV2 and TRBJ1-2, with D unresolved. This CDR3 comprises 11 residues. The V end was cut by 7 bases, the J end by 4 bases, with 7 bases between. Germline V gene data show CDR1 as SNHLY and CDR2 as FYNNEI. The CDR3 DNA follows: TGTGCCAGCAAGCAGGTCTATGGCTACACCTTC. Protein sequence: CASKQVYGYTF.

This chain uses TRBV27 with TRBJ2-1, with 9 bases aligning to TRBD1. The CDR3 runs to 13 residues. The germline gives CDR1 MNHEY, CDR2 SMNVEV (reference sequence). After removal of 7 bases from V and 9 bases from J, the junction contained 7 bases not matched to a gene. CDR3 protein: CASNIQGASEQFF. The CDR3 nucleotides are TGTGCCAGCAATATACAGGGGGCGAGTGAGCAGTTCTTC.

This clone is a singleton in its sample. The chain is built from TRBV2 and TRBJ2-7; TRBD1 aligns across 7 bases. Germline-derived CDR1 and CDR2 are SNHLY and FYNNEI. The CDR3 spans 14 residues. V gave up 9 bases and J gave up 1 base; unmatched junction bases: 9. CDR3 amino acids: CASGTGRGSYEQYV. The CDR3 DNA sequence: TGTGCCAGTGGGACCGGCAGGGGGTCCTACGAGCAGTACGTC.

This chain connects TRBV12-5 to TRBJ2-5, with 11 positions matching TRBD2. Germline loops: CDR1 LGHNT, CDR2 FRNRAP. The CDR3 sequence is 15 residues long. V lost 4 bases to trimming and J lost 1 base; unmatched junction nucleotides: 2. The CDR3 here is CASGSLAGVQETQYF. The CDR3 region has the DNA TGTGCTAGTGGTTCACTAGCGGGAGTCCAAGAGACCCAGTACTTC.

The sample holds one count of this clone. The rearrangement joins TRBV6-6 to TRBJ2-3; TRBD1 matches 7 bases. The CDR3 runs 15 residues. The junction had 2 bases not matched to a gene; V was cut back by 2 bases and J by 0 bases. The germline gives CDR1 MNHNY, CDR2 SVGAGI (reference sequence). The CDR3 DNA reads as TGTGCCAGCAGTTACGAGGGGGCAAGCACAGATACGCAGTATTTT. Protein sequence: CASSYEGASTDTQYF.